These 11 T cell receptor beta chains originate from one sample sequenced in a study of cytomegalovirus exposure and HLA in healthy donors. In the PCR, 60 Vbeta and 13 Jbeta primers were used. Data came from immunoSEQ multiplex PCR; TCRdb stores just in-frame clones and leaves some out. The sample shows fewer than 110,000 clones, approximately 76% of them seen only once. What was sequenced was PBMCs. Source of these receptors: a man aged 18-30 years in good health and CMV-seronegative.

V is TRBV7-6 and J is TRBJ2-3; a possible D gene is TRBD2 (5 bases). Trimming took 5 bases from V and 6 from J, leaving 15 bases between them. Germline V gene data show CDR1 as SGHVS and CDR2 as FNYEAQ. The CDR3 sequence is 14 residues long. The chain's CDR3 is CASSPRDSRDTQYF. DNA for the CDR3: TGTGCCAGCAGCCCCCGGGATAGCAGGGATACGCAGTATTTT.

This clone was seen more than once but under ten times. The V gene is TRBV6-1, the J gene TRBJ1-6, with 7 bases that match TRBD1. The CDR3 extends over 15 amino acids. V lost 2 bases, J lost 10 bases, and 8 bases stayed unmatched. Germline V CDR1 and CDR2: MNHNS, SASEGT. CDR3 in DNA: TGTGCCAGCAGTGAAAAAGTGACAGGGTGGTCACCCCTCCACTTT. Translated: CASSEKVTGWSPLHF.

This chain uses TRBV15 with TRBJ1-1; D possibly corresponds to TRBD1 (5 bases). In germline, CDR1 is LNHNV, CDR2 YYDKDF (reference sequence). V was cut by 0 bases and J by 7 bases, with 12 bases left in between. The CDR3 loop spans 14 amino acids. The DNA of the CDR3 is TGTGCCACCAGCAGAGAAGCAGGGTTGAATGAAGCTTTCTTT. Translation gives CATSREAGLNEAFF.

The rearrangement links TRBV7-8 to TRBJ2-5; D perhaps matches TRBD1 (7 bases). The length of the CDR3 is 16 residues. Germline CDR1 and CDR2: SGHVS and FQNEAQ. Trimming stripped 4 bases from V and 3 bases from J, with 18 bases between. The CDR3 here is CASSSGARGSEETQYF. In DNA, the CDR3 is TGTGCCAGCAGCTCGGGGGCCAGGGGGTCCGAAGAGACCCAGTACTTC.

The chain carries TRBV5-1 and TRBJ2-2, with no clear D. Germline lookup yields CDR1 SGHRS and CDR2 YFSETQ. V lost 2 bases and J 5 bases, leaving 4 bases between the germline ends. The CDR3 sequence is 12 residues long. CDR3 DNA sequence: TGCGCCAGCAGCTTCCGGACCGGGGAGCTGTTTTTT. This sequence encodes CASSFRTGELFF. Together with reference TRBV5-1 and TRBJ2-2, the CDR3 gives the full variable domain: KAGVTQTPRYLIKTRGQQVTLSCSPISGHRSVSWYQQTPGQGLQFLFEYFSETQRNKGNFPGRFSGRQFSNSRSEMNVSTLELGDSALYLCASSFRTGELFFGEGSRLTVL.

The chain combines TRBV5-1 with TRBJ2-5, with 7 bases matching TRBD2. Germline V CDR1 and CDR2: SGHRS, YFSETQ. The CDR3 loop spans 15 amino acids. With 3 bases clipped from V and 1 base from J, the junction kept 6 bases outside the gene matches. Written as DNA, the CDR3 is TGCGCCAGCAGCTCCGAAGGCGGGGGCCAAGAGACCCAGTACTTC. This encodes CASSSEGGGQETQYF.

The chain joins TRBV10-3 to TRBJ2-2; 13 bases fit TRBD2. Germline loops: CDR1 ENHRY, CDR2 SYGVKD. This CDR3 comprises 14 residues. J was trimmed by 5 bases and V by 9 bases; bases with no gene match: 3. In nucleotides, the CDR3 is TGTGCCATGCGGGGACTAGCGGGGACCGGGGAGCTGTTTTTT. It specifies CAMRGLAGTGELFF.

The rearrangement uses TRBV4-3 and TRBJ2-2; the D gene is possibly TRBD1 (6 bases). Trimming took off 4 bases at V and 4 bases at J, with 10 bases between the two ends. CDR1 LGHNA and CDR2 YSLEER come from the germline V gene. The CDR3 is 14 amino acids. The CDR3 DNA reads TGCGCCAGCAGCCTCGACAGGCCCACCGGGGAGCTGTTTTTT. Protein product: CASSLDRPTGELFF.

The V gene is TRBV25-1, the J gene TRBJ2-1; D might be TRBD1 (6 bases). The CDR3 is 13 amino acids. Germline values: CDR1 MGHDK, CDR2 SYGVNS. The V and J ends lost 6 bases and 6 bases respectively, with 12 bases between them. CDR3 bases: TGTGCCAGCAGGACAGGCGTCTTCAATGAGCAGTTCTTC. Translating it yields CASRTGVFNEQFF.

The J gene is TRBJ2-2, the V gene TRBV14, with 12 nucleotides matching TRBD2. Trimming removed 4 bases from V and 5 bases from J; junction bases left unmatched: 14. The CDR3 loop spans 19 amino acids. Germline CDR1 and CDR2: SGHDN and FVKESK. CDR3 DNA sequence: TGTGCCAGCAGCCCCCGGCTAGCGGGGGGGCCGGTGAGGACCGGGGAGCTGTTTTTT. Its protein product is CASSPRLAGGPVRTGELFF.

This clone was seen just once. The chain couples TRBV14 to TRBJ1-4; tentative D call: TRBD1 (5 bases). CDR1 and CDR2 (germline): SGHDN, FVKESK. This CDR3 has 16 residues. V was cut by 1 base and J by 6 bases, with 15 bases left in between. The CDR3 protein is CASSQVGGYKDEKLFF. In nucleotides, the CDR3 is TGTGCCAGCAGCCAAGTGGGGGGATACAAGGATGAAAAACTGTTTTTT.